This TCR beta chain was captured in a study of blood T cells in healthy people across ages. In germline, CDR1 is MDHEN, CDR2 SYDVKM. The CDR3 runs 13 residues. The V end lost 4 bases, the J end lost 2 bases, and 8 bases lay between the germline ends. Using a J-beta primer mix together with a sample-barcoded 5' primer, a second PCR was run for roughly 7 to 11 cycles. MiXCR was run by TCRdb on the 5' RACE reads, yielding one entry per CDR3 protein. Found here are approximately 780,000 distinct CDR3 sequences, roughly 25% of them singletons; the top ten hold less than 3.5%. The same sample was also used in a study of T cells of mothers and their children. That study reports: The yield was over 9.5 million TCR beta CDR3 reads from each mother and approximately 3 million from each child.

The TCR comes from a boy between 10 and 17 years old in good health. V gene TRBV28 combines with J gene TRBJ1-2; TRBD1 is a possible D gene (5 bases). The sample was blood. CDR3 sequence reads: CASSSTENYGYTF. CDR3 coding DNA: TGTGCCAGCAGTTCGACAGAGAACTATGGCTACACCTTC.